This is a list of T cell receptor beta chains from one sample in a study of cytomegalovirus exposure and HLA in healthy donors. Repertoires were generated with immunoSEQ multiplex PCR, while TCRdb's copy carries only in-frame clones and drops some. The repertoire includes 120,000 or so clones, around 73% of them detected once, and approximately 10% sits in the top ten. Sequences were obtained from PBMCs. These receptor sequences come from a man younger than 40 in good health and CMV-seropositive. Both conserved end residues are part of each CDR3. The D gene is left open where the match is weak. Only some rows state a clone size, as once, few, many or a class for expanded clones.

d_call	v_call	j_call	clone_size	cdr3_aa	cdr3_nt
TRBD1	TRBV18	TRBJ2-5	.	CASSPLTGEGETQYF	TGTGCCAGCTCACCACTCACAGGGGAAGGAGAGACCCAGTACTTC
.	TRBV6-6	TRBJ1-1	.	CASSTSMNTEAFF	TGTGCCAGCAGCACCAGTATGAACACTGAAGCTTTCTTT
.	TRBV27	TRBJ2-5	.	CASSLSFGIQETQYF	TGTGCCAGCAGTTTATCCTTCGGGATACAAGAGACCCAGTACTTC
.	TRBV15	TRBJ2-7	.	CASSDRLSYEQYF	TGTGCCTCCTCTGACAGGCTCTCCTACGAGCAGTACTTC
TRBD1	TRBV7-8	TRBJ1-3	.	CASSSRDRVQLSSGNTIYF	TGTGCCAGCAGCAGCCGGGACAGGGTCCAACTGAGCTCTGGAAACACCATATATTTT
.	TRBV28	TRBJ1-3	.	CASSLGGLGNTIYF	TGTGCCAGCAGTCTCGGGGGGCTTGGAAACACCATATATTTT
TRBD2	TRBV28	TRBJ2-7	.	CASSRLALPYEQYF	TGTGCCAGCAGTAGACTAGCGCTACCTTACGAGCAGTACTTC
TRBD2	TRBV9	TRBJ2-5	few	CASSVSGRNQETQYF	TGTGCCAGCAGCGTTAGCGGGAGGAATCAAGAGACCCAGTACTTC
.	TRBV7-2	TRBJ2-7	.	CASSFPMRDVYEQYF	TGTGCCAGCAGCTTCCCTATGCGGGACGTCTACGAGCAGTACTTC
TRBD1	TRBV29-1	TRBJ1-2	.	CSAQGTGGFYGYTF	TGCAGCGCGCAAGGGACAGGGGGTTTCTATGGCTACACCTTC
.	TRBV7-9	TRBJ1-1	.	CASSPGGRGTEAFF	TGTGCCAGCAGCCCCGGTGGCAGGGGCACTGAAGCTTTCTTT
.	TRBV2	TRBJ2-1	.	CASNLQGKNEQFF	TGTGCCAGCAACCTACAGGGTAAGAATGAGCAGTTCTTC
.	TRBV4-3	TRBJ2-1	.	CASSQDRGGHNEQFF	TGCGCCAGCAGCCAAGATCGAGGAGGGCATAATGAGCAGTTCTTC
.	TRBV5-6	TRBJ2-5	few	CASNSAGGTQETQYF	TGTGCCAGCAACTCGGCCGGCGGAACTCAAGAGACCCAGTACTTC
.	TRBV25-1	TRBJ1-3	.	CASSEYGEGTIYF	TGTGCCAGCAGTGAATATGGGGAGGGGACCATATATTTT
.	TRBV6-1	TRBJ1-1	.	CASSEALVSTNTEAFF	TGTGCCAGCAGTGAAGCGCTGGTCTCTACTAACACTGAAGCTTTCTTT
.	TRBV4-3	TRBJ1-1	.	CASSQFQGGTEAFF	TGCGCCAGCAGCCAATTTCAGGGAGGGACTGAAGCTTTCTTT
.	TRBV18	TRBJ2-7	.	CASSPAGSYEQYF	TGTGCCAGCTCACCCGCCGGCTCCTACGAGCAGTACTTC
TRBD1	TRBV27	TRBJ2-1	.	CASSSTGTGGYNEQFF	TGTGCCAGCAGTTCCACCGGGACAGGAGGGTACAATGAGCAGTTCTTC
TRBD2	TRBV9	TRBJ2-1	.	CASSVASAGGSPRNEQFF	TGTGCCAGCAGCGTAGCCTCCGCGGGAGGTTCTCCGCGGAATGAGCAGTTCTTC
.	TRBV5-5	TRBJ2-5	.	CASSLWGRGEETQYF	TGTGCCAGCAGCTTGTGGGGCAGGGGAGAAGAGACCCAGTACTTC
TRBD2	TRBV11-1	TRBJ2-7	.	CASSLELAEYYEQYF	TGTGCCAGCAGCTTAGAACTAGCGGAATACTACGAGCAGTACTTC
.	TRBV7-9	TRBJ1-2	.	CASSPGDGNYGYTF	TGTGCCAGCAGCCCAGGGGACGGGAACTATGGCTACACCTTC
TRBD1	TRBV6-1	TRBJ1-1	.	CASSQTGYTEAFF	TGTGCCAGCAGCCAGACAGGGTACACTGAAGCTTTCTTT
TRBD2	TRBV28	TRBJ2-7	.	CASRGLDRYEQYF	TGTGCCAGCCGGGGACTAGATCGCTACGAGCAGTACTTC
TRBD1	TRBV7-9	TRBJ2-1	.	CASSSPGTGFYNEQFF	TGTGCCAGCAGCTCCCCCGGGACAGGGTTTTACAATGAGCAGTTCTTC
.	TRBV27	TRBJ2-7	few	CASSLSPQGYEQYF	TGTGCCAGCAGTTTATCCCCACAGGGCTACGAGCAGTACTTC
TRBD1	TRBV7-2	TRBJ2-1	once	CASSSTGAEQFF	TGTGCCAGCAGCTCGACAGGGGCTGAGCAGTTCTTC
.	TRBV27	TRBJ1-2	.	CASSQNRVGYTF	TGTGCCAGCAGTCAAAACAGGGTTGGCTACACCTTC
TRBD2	TRBV4-3	TRBJ2-7	few	CASSPHRASGSNEQYF	TGCGCCAGCAGCCCTCACCGAGCTAGCGGGAGCAACGAGCAGTACTTC
.	TRBV7-8	TRBJ1-2	.	CASSLGSVNLNYGYTF	TGTGCCAGCAGCTTAGGATCGGTGAATTTGAACTATGGCTACACCTTC
TRBD1	TRBV5-1	TRBJ1-5	.	CASSLEPRDRGPQPQHF	TGCGCCAGCAGCTTGGAACCCCGGGACAGGGGTCCTCAGCCCCAGCATTTT
TRBD2	TRBV9	TRBJ2-7	.	CASSVGGTRGTYEQYF	TGTGCCAGCAGCGTAGGTGGGACTAGGGGAACCTACGAGCAGTACTTC
.	TRBV5-6	TRBJ2-5	.	CASSFVGEGVQETQYF	TGTGCCAGCAGCTTCGTGGGGGAGGGGGTCCAAGAGACCCAGTACTTC
TRBD1	TRBV5-6	TRBJ1-2	.	CASSHGQGSYGYTF	TGTGCCAGCAGCCACGGACAGGGGAGCTATGGCTACACCTTC
.	TRBV4-1	TRBJ2-7	.	CASTFGLGVGEQYF	TGCGCCAGCACCTTTGGGTTAGGGGTCGGCGAGCAGTACTTC
TRBD1	TRBV11-2	TRBJ1-3	.	CASSPTGDGNTIYF	TGTGCCAGCAGCCCGACAGGGGACGGAAACACCATATATTTT
TRBD1	TRBV9	TRBJ1-3	.	CASSVTTGVGNTIYF	TGTGCCAGCAGCGTGACAACAGGGGTTGGAAACACCATATATTTT
.	TRBV10-1	TRBJ1-2	.	CASSENREDGYTF	TGCGCCAGCAGTGAGAACAGGGAAGATGGCTACACCTTC
.	TRBV2	TRBJ1-5	.	CASSERGPQPQHF	TGTGCCAGCAGTGAAAGGGGTCCCCAGCCCCAGCATTTT
TRBD1	TRBV4-3	TRBJ2-1	.	CASSAMEGTGSFEQFF	TGCGCCAGCAGCGCCATGGAGGGGACAGGTTCCTTCGAGCAGTTCTTC
.	TRBV28	TRBJ2-5	.	CASSDQLETQYF	TGTGCCAGCAGTGATCAGTTAGAGACCCAGTACTTC
TRBD1	TRBV30	TRBJ1-1	.	CAWSRDRGPRRFTEAFF	TGTGCCTGGAGTCGAGACAGGGGCCCCAGGCGTTTCACTGAAGCTTTCTTT
TRBD2	TRBV7-8	TRBJ2-5	.	CASSIRTSGTFGETQYF	TGTGCCAGCAGCATTAGGACTAGCGGTACTTTTGGGGAGACCCAGTACTTC
.	TRBV2	TRBJ1-3	.	CATLKRTGKTGNTIYF	TGTGCCACCCTGAAAAGAACAGGGAAGACTGGAAACACCATATATTTT